The T cell receptor beta chain described here comes from a study of identical twins. Study-level points and caveats: Invariant MAIT and iNKT cells may have partly biased zero-insertion analyses.

V was clipped by 3 bases and J by 0 bases, with 11 bases between them. From germline, CDR1 is MNHEY and CDR2 SMNVEV (reference sequence). The CDR3 consists of 15 residues. Donors uniformly comprised healthy Caucasians. Comment on this clonotype: Its antigen is as yet unknown.

TCRdb called the 5' RACE reads again in MiXCR, with one record for every CDR3 protein. The top ten clones hold 1.5% to 2% of a sample with 750,000 to 950,000 distinct CDR3 sequences, roughly an eighth of them seen once. The same sample was also used in a study of yellow fever vaccine responses in identical twins.

The sequence derives from a woman between 18 and 29 years old in good health. Material: PBMCs. This rearrangement joins TRBV27 to TRBJ1-1; D is uncertain. The CDR3 loop reads CASSLNVRMNTEAFF. For the CDR3, the DNA is TGTGCCAGCAGTTTGAACGTCAGGATGAACACTGAAGCTTTCTTT.